This T cell receptor beta chain came from a study of identical twins. All donors were healthy Caucasians. This clonotype was counted a few times. Its antigen remains unidentified. With 9 bases removed from V and 9 bases from J, the gap between germline ends came to 16 bases. CDR1 is MNHEY and CDR2 is SVGAGI in the germline V gene. This CDR3 is 12 amino acids long. A universal primer site was created by template switching, with the cDNA bearing unique molecular identifiers. TCRdb re-called the 5' RACE reads with MiXCR, one entry per CDR3 protein. The sample contains 400,000 to 500,000 distinct CDR3 sequences, roughly 20% of which appear only once. The study, taken as a whole, reports: Conclusions were drawn cross-sectionally by statistical analysis, without following the same donors. The abundant beta clonotypes from cord blood had fewer insertions, and memory repertoires had none of this.

The chain combines TRBV6-5 with TRBJ2-3; D is uncertain. The clonotype was recovered from a man between 50 and 59 years old in good health. The sample was naive T cells sorted from blood. The CDR3 loop is CARLQAHKTQYF. Written as DNA, the CDR3 is TGTGCCAGGCTTCAGGCACATAAAACGCAGTATTTT.